This TCR beta chain was sequenced during a study of neurological immune-mediated disorders. Study results and caveats: Across subjects, no CDR3 amino acid sequence appeared in expanded clones of more than one subject, a finding that suggested private repertoires in all groups. Expansion of TCR clones was greatest in HTLV-1-associated myelopathy and smallest in multiple sclerosis, where it fell below that of healthy controls.

The V and J ends lost 1 base and 3 bases respectively, with 12 bases between them. The CDR3 totals 15 residues. CDR1 is LGHDT and CDR2 is YNNKEL in the germline V gene (reference sequence). Time point here: longitudinal time-point 2. It was by 5'RACE with 10-nucleotide random UMIs that the cDNA was made. TCRdb fed the 5' RACE reads into MiXCR, producing one record per CDR3 protein. Among approximately 82,000 distinct CDR3 sequences, under 15% were seen once, and the ten largest hold approximately 5%. To note about this clonotype: The antigen is undetermined.

Sequencing was performed on PBMCs. The sequence derives from a female donor with HTLV-1-associated myelopathy (HAM/TSP). The chain uses TRBV3-1 and TRBJ1-1; maybe TRBD1 (6 bases). The CDR3 DNA reads as TGTGCCAGCAGCCAAGGGGGGGGGCCAGACACTGAAGCTTTCTTT. Translation: CASSQGGGPDTEAFF.